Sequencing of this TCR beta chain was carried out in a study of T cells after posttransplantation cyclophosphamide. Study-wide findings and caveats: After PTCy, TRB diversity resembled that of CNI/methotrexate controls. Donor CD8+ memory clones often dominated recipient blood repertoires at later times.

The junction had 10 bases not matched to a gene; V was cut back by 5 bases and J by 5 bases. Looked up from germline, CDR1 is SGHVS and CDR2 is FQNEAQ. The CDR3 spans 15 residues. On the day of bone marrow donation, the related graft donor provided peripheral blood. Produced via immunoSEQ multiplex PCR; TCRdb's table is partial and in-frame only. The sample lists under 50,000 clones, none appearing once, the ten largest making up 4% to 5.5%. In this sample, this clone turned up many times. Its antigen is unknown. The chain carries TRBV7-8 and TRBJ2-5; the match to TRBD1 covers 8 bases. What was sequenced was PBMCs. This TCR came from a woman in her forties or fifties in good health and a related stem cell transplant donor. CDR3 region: CASSKNRGFSETQYF. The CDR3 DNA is TGTGCCAGCAGCAAAAACAGGGGGTTTAGCGAGACCCAGTACTTC.